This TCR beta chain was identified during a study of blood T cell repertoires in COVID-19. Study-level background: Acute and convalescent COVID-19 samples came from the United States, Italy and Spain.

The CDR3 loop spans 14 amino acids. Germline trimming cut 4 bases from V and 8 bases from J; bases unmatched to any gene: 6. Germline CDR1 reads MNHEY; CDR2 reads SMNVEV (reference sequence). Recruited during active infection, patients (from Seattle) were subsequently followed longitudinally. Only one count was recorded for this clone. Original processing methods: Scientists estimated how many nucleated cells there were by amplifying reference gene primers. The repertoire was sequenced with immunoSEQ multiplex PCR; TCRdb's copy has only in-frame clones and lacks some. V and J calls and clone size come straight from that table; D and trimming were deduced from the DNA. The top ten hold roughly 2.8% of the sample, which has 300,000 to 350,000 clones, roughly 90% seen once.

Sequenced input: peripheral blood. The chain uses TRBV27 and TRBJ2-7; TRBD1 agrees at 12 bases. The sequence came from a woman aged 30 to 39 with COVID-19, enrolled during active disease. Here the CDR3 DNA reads TGTGCCAGCAGTTCCGGGACAGGGGGCCTACAGCAGTACTTC. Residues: CASSSGTGGLQQYF.